A single sample gave rise to the 16 T cell receptor beta chains below, sequenced in a study of tumor-infiltrating lymphocytes in primary liver carcinoma. Using a constant-region primer together with ProtoScript II reverse transcriptase, TCR beta cDNA was made from 500 ng of total RNA. A slightly modified ARM-PCR protocol with three nested multiplex PCR rounds produced these TCR beta libraries. Two initial PCR rounds of approximately 10 cycles each paired TRBV1-TRBV30 forward primers with a C-beta reverse primer. TCRdb ran MiXCR on the multiplex PCR reads and lists one entry per CDR3 protein. The profile covers fewer than 250,000 distinct CDR3 sequences, with 85% appearing a single time and 15% to 20% taken by the ten largest. Investigators took RNA and DNA out together from approximately 22-30 mg of unsorted bulk tissue. The sequenced sample was tumor tissue from primary liver carcinoma. These receptors were obtained from a middle-aged man with primary liver carcinoma and hepatitis B virus infection.

For this clonotype: A junction boundary mismatches the germline segment, possibly from a read error. The chain recombines TRBV11-2 with TRBJ2-2, with D perhaps matching TRBD1 (5 bases). The CDR3 extends over 14 amino acids. CDR1 and CDR2 (germline): SGHAT, FQNNGV. CDR3 region: CASSTYSDTEELFF. Written as DNA, the CDR3 is TGTGCCAGCAGCACGTACTCGGACACCGAGGAGCTGTTTTTT.

About this clonotype: One end of the junction is discordant with germline, which a read error may explain. The chain has TRBV7-8 and TRBJ2-5, with D uncertain. Germline V gives CDR1 SGHVS, CDR2 FQNEAQ. There are 13 residues in the CDR3. The CDR3 reads CASRLVVQETQYF. The CDR3, as DNA: TGTGCCAGCAGGTTAGTAGTACAAGAGACCCAGTACTTC.

Remarks on this clonotype: The junction shows a germline mismatch at one end, possibly a read error. The rearrangement links TRBV12-3 or TRBV12-4 to TRBJ2-3; possibly TRBD2 for D (5 bases). CDR3 length equals 12 residues. CDR3 residues: CASSPSGGTHYF. CDR3 in DNA: TGTGCTAGCAGTCCCTCCGGAGGTACGCACTATTTT.

This clonotype has a single count. This sequence joins TRBV10-2 and TRBJ2-7, with 9 bases matching TRBD2. After removal of 9 bases from V and 3 bases from J, the junction contained 12 bases not matched to a gene. CDR1 is WSHSY and CDR2 is SAAADI in the germline V gene. The CDR3 is made up of 15 amino acids. CDR3 sequence: CASSGGGRSYYEQYF. DNA for the CDR3: TGCGCCAGTAGCGGGGGCGGGCGGAGCTACTACGAGCAGTACTTC.

This rearrangement joins TRBV29-1 to TRBJ2-1; 7 nucleotides line up with TRBD2. V lost 6 bases to trimming and J lost 8 bases; unmatched junction nucleotides: 19. This CDR3 has 16 residues. The germline V gene has CDR1 SQVTM and CDR2 ANQGSEA. DNA of the CDR3: TGCAGCGTGGAATATTTGGAGCTAGCGGAGTACTATGAGCAGTTCTTC. As protein: CSVEYLELAEYYEQFF.

About this clonotype: Sequence at one end of the junction differs from germline and may be a read error. The chain is built from TRBV11-2 and TRBJ2-5; TRBD2 might be the D (6 bases). Germline-derived CDR1 and CDR2 are SGHAT and FQNNGV. This CDR3 is 12 amino acids long. CDR3 in amino acids: CASNLVAGFEYF. The CDR3 bases are TGTGCCAGCAACTTAGTCGCGGGGTTCGAATACTTC.

The CDR3 DNA sequence: TGTGCCAGCAGCACGGATAGGGGGATTGAGACCCAGTACTTC. Translation gives CASSTDRGIETQYF. This rearrangement joins TRBV7-8 to TRBJ2-5, with D possibly TRBD1 on 6 matching bases. This CDR3 is built from 14 residues. Germline-derived CDR1 and CDR2 are SGHVS and FQNEAQ. The ends were cut back, 5 bases at V and 5 bases at J, with 15 bases in the middle.

This clonotype was detected once. Since a much larger clone is just one base distant, this may be a read error. V gene TRBV7-9 combines with J gene TRBJ2-2; the match to TRBD1 covers 9 bases. V shed 6 bases and J 7 bases; nucleotides not matched to a gene: 9. The germline V gene has CDR1 SEHNR and CDR2 FQNEAQ (reference sequence). The length of the CDR3 is 15 residues. CDR3 amino acids: CASRAKQGASGELFF. The CDR3 nucleotides read TGTGCCAGCAGAGCTAAACAGGGGGCAAGCGGGGAGCTGTTTTTT. The full variable domain, completed using reference TRBV7-9 and TRBJ2-2, is DTGVSQNPRHKITKRGQNVTFRCDPISEHNRLYWYRQTLGQGPEFLTYFQNEAQLEKSRLLSDRFSAERPKGSFSTLEIQRTEQGDSAMYLCASRAKQGASGELFFGEGSRLTVL.

This sequence joins TRBV6-1 and TRBJ2-1; 11 bases line up with TRBD2. The CDR3 totals 14 residues. The V segment lost 10 bases and the J segment 7 bases; nucleotides outside the gene matches: 9. Per germline, CDR1 MNHNS and CDR2 SASEGT. CDR3 nucleotide sequence: TGTGCCACTAGTGGACTAGCGGGTATGAATGAGCAGTTCTTC. It specifies CATSGLAGMNEQFF.

Points on this clonotype: One end of the junction is discordant with germline, which a read error may explain. V usage is TRBV12-3 or TRBV12-4 and J usage is TRBJ1-5; the D is unclear. This CDR3 comprises 13 residues. The CDR3 DNA sequence: TGTGCCAGCAGTTTGGGGAACAATCGGCCCCAGCATTTT. Translating it yields CASSLGNNRPQHF.

In its sample, this clonotype was seen many times. The rearrangement joins TRBV6-2 or TRBV6-3 to TRBJ1-3; no clear D. The CDR3 spans 13 residues. Germline loops: CDR1 MNHEY, CDR2 SVGEGT. Trimming removed 5 bases at V and 0 bases at J, with 5 bases between. The CDR3 loop reads CASSDNSGNTIYF. In DNA, the CDR3 is TGTGCCAGCAGTGACAACTCTGGAAACACCATATATTTT.

This clonotype was recorded at least ten times. A junction boundary mismatches the germline segment, possibly from a read error. V usage is TRBV5-1 and J usage is TRBJ2-1; a weak D match, TRBD2 (5 bases). CDR1 and CDR2 from the germline V gene are SGHRS and YFSETQ. The CDR3 spans 13 residues. CDR3 in DNA: TGCGCCACCGGACTTCTCTCCGACAATGAGCAGTTCTTC. Protein sequence: CATGLLSDNEQFF.

A word on this clonotype: One junction end disagrees with the germline gene, perhaps due to a read error. The J gene is TRBJ1-1, the V gene TRBV29-1; possible D gene TRBD1, 5 bases. Germline assignment: CDR1 SQVTM and CDR2 ANQGSEA. This CDR3 spans 15 amino acids. The CDR3 is CSVRGGWVMNTEAFF. The CDR3 DNA sequence: TGCAGCGTTCGGGGGGGGTGGGTAATGAACACTGAGGCTTTCTTT.

In DNA form, the CDR3 reads TGCGCCAGCAGTGTAAGGAGGGCGGATACCCAGTACTTC. Translated: CASSVRRADTQYF. The rearrangement links TRBV10-2 to TRBJ2-5, with a possible D match to TRBD2 (6 bases). This CDR3 is 13 amino acids long. Germline V CDR1 and CDR2: WSHSY, SAAADI. V was clipped by 4 bases and J by 8 bases, with 14 bases between them.

As regards this clonotype: One end of the junction fails to match germline, which may point to a read error. The V and J genes are TRBV29-1 and TRBJ2-3; TRBD1 is a possible D gene (5 bases). Germline V gene sequence: CDR1 SQVTM, CDR2 ANQGSEA. CDR3 length: 16 amino acids. The CDR3: CCVAGMDGRSTGTQYF. The CDR3 nucleotides read TGCTGCGTCGCTGGAATGGACGGACGTAGCACAGGTACGCAGTATTTT.

The CDR3 is CSARVPGLAGNTDTQYF. CDR3 nucleotides: TGCAGTGCTAGAGTCCCCGGACTAGCGGGAAACACAGATACGCAGTATTTT. The chain links TRBV20-1 to TRBJ2-3, with 12 bases fitting TRBD2. This CDR3 spans 17 amino acids. V dropped 1 base and J dropped 2; count of bases not matched to a gene: 7. CDR1 is DFQATT, CDR2 SNEGSKA, per germline (reference sequence).